The rows below give T cell receptor beta chains drawn from one sample of a study of blood T cell repertoires in COVID-19. Only in-frame clones appear in the TCRdb table, and some are missing; sequencing was by immunoSEQ multiplex PCR. The table records about 140,000 clones, roughly 85% of them present only once. The sample taken for sequencing was peripheral blood. These TCRs come from a man aged 45-65 years with acute or convalescent COVID-19. The CDR3 runs from the conserved cysteine through the conserved F or W. A D gene is named only where the DNA matches it firmly. Not all rows give a size; the values are once, few, many and, for expanded clones, a class.

d_gene,abundance,v_gene,j_gene,CDR3aa,CDR3nt
NA,NA,TRBV5-1,TRBJ1-4,CASSPSAPENEKLFF,TGCGCCAGCAGCCCCTCTGCCCCTGAGAATGAAAAACTGTTTTTT
NA,NA,TRBV12-3/TRBV12-4,TRBJ1-5,CASSSRLNQPQHF,TGTGCCAGCAGCTCCAGGCTTAATCAGCCCCAGCATTTT
NA,NA,TRBV18,TRBJ2-7,CASSTREDSYEQYF,TGTGCCAGCTCAACCCGTGAGGACTCCTACGAGCAGTACTTC
NA,NA,TRBV28,TRBJ2-7,CASSPGGASSYEQYF,TGTGCCAGCAGCCCTGGAGGGGCGAGCTCCTACGAGCAGTACTTC
TRBD1,NA,TRBV9,TRBJ2-1,CASSVVGQGAYNEQFF,TGTGCCAGCAGCGTAGTCGGGCAGGGGGCCTACAATGAGCAGTTCTTC
NA,NA,TRBV28,TRBJ2-2,CASTLRGNTGELFF,TGTGCCAGCACCCTCAGGGGGAACACCGGGGAGCTGTTTTTT
TRBD1,few,TRBV27,TRBJ1-2,CASRRTGSIANYGYTF,TGTGCCAGCAGACGGACAGGGTCGATAGCTAACTATGGCTACACCTTC
TRBD2,NA,TRBV10-3,TRBJ2-1,CAISESNLAGGHNEQFF,TGTGCCATCAGTGAGTCAAACCTAGCGGGGGGTCATAATGAGCAGTTCTTC
NA,NA,TRBV14,TRBJ2-1,CASSRGVGGYEQFF,TGTGCCAGCAGCCGGGGCGTTGGAGGGTATGAGCAGTTCTTC
NA,NA,TRBV28,TRBJ2-5,CASSPPPGAETQYF,TGTGCCAGCAGTCCCCCACCAGGGGCAGAGACCCAGTACTTC
TRBD1,NA,TRBV24-1,TRBJ2-3,CATSDPGTGGTDTQYF,TGTGCCACCAGTGACCCCGGGACAGGGGGGACAGATACGCAGTATTTT
NA,NA,TRBV13,TRBJ2-7,CASSLTDSYEQYF,TGTGCCAGCAGCTTGACAGACTCCTACGAGCAGTACTTC
NA,NA,TRBV5-8,TRBJ1-2,CASSPFSYGYTF,TGTGCCAGCAGCCCCTTTTCCTATGGCTACACCTTC
TRBD2,NA,TRBV6-5,TRBJ2-7,CASQVLSGRENEQYF,TGTGCCAGCCAGGTCTTGAGCGGGAGGGAAAACGAGCAGTACTTC
TRBD1,NA,TRBV7-9,TRBJ2-7,CASSLAGVRGTYEQYF,TGTGCCAGCAGCTTAGCCGGGGTCAGGGGGACCTACGAGCAGTACTTC
TRBD1,NA,TRBV28,TRBJ2-7,CASSTEGATYEQYF,TGTGCCAGCAGCACAGAGGGGGCCACCTACGAGCAGTACTTC
TRBD1,few,TRBV11-2,TRBJ1-2,CASSLGIRLPGQAYGYTF,TGTGCCAGCAGCTTAGGTATTCGGTTGCCGGGACAGGCGTATGGCTACACCTTC
NA,NA,TRBV5-1,TRBJ1-1,CASSVTGSNTEAFF,TGCGCCAGCAGCGTGACGGGAAGCAACACTGAAGCTTTCTTT
NA,NA,TRBV21-1,TRBJ2-7,CASSKETGTGLPQYF,TGTGCCAGCAGCAAGGAAACCGGGACAGGGCTTCCGCAGTACTTC
NA,NA,TRBV6-5,TRBJ1-2,CASSYDRFYSYTF,TGTGCCAGCAGTTACGACAGATTCTATAGCTACACCTTC
NA,few,TRBV30,TRBJ1-6,CAWSVGGGNSPLHF,TGTGCCTGGAGTGTCGGGGGGGGGAATTCACCCCTCCACTTT
NA,NA,TRBV24-1,TRBJ1-2,CATSDPGGFGYTF,TGTGCCACCAGTGACCCCGGGGGGTTTGGCTACACCTTC
TRBD1,NA,TRBV5-1,TRBJ1-5,CASSLGDRNQPQHF,TGCGCCAGCAGCTTGGGGGACAGGAATCAGCCCCAGCATTTT
TRBD1,NA,TRBV5-4,TRBJ1-2,CASRKPGQGEKVDGYTF,TGTGCCAGCAGGAAACCGGGACAGGGAGAGAAGGTCGATGGCTACACCTTC
TRBD1,NA,TRBV10-3,TRBJ1-2,CAISGQGLRGYTF,TGTGCCATCAGCGGACAGGGTCTAAGAGGCTACACCTTC
NA,NA,TRBV28,TRBJ1-5,CASSFLTDSNQPQHF,TGTGCCAGCAGTTTCCTGACAGATAGCAATCAGCCCCAGCATTTT
NA,NA,TRBV5-1,TRBJ2-3,CASVGATDTQYF,TGCGCCAGCGTGGGGGCCACAGATACGCAGTATTTT
NA,NA,TRBV7-9,TRBJ1-2,CASSLEREPYGYTF,TGTGCCAGCAGCTTAGAGAGGGAACCCTATGGCTACACCTTC
NA,NA,TRBV11-2,TRBJ1-1,CASSPGLTLGAFF,TGTGCCAGCAGCCCGGGGTTAACACTGGGAGCTTTCTTT
NA,NA,TRBV11-2,TRBJ2-7,CASSLGGIHYF,TGTGCCAGCAGCTTAGGCGGCATCCACTACTTC
NA,NA,TRBV9,TRBJ2-5,CASSVAASQETQYF,TGTGCCAGCAGCGTGGCGGCGTCCCAAGAGACCCAGTACTTC
NA,NA,TRBV5-1,TRBJ1-1,CASSPSVLGRYTEAFF,TGCGCCAGCAGCCCCTCGGTCCTCGGGAGATACACTGAAGCTTTCTTT
NA,NA,TRBV6-5,TRBJ1-6,CASSLGPRGNSPLHF,TGTGCCAGCAGTTTGGGACCGCGGGGTAATTCACCCCTCCACTTT
NA,NA,TRBV6-4,TRBJ1-6,CASSLTDSSSNSPLHF,TGTGCCAGCAGTTTAACTGACAGCAGTTCTAATTCACCCCTCCACTTT
TRBD1,NA,TRBV9,TRBJ1-6,CASSSAGTGTSPLHF,TGTGCCAGCAGCTCAGCCGGGACAGGGACTTCACCCCTCCACTTT
NA,NA,TRBV6-5,TRBJ2-7,CASSQASGQVYEQYF,TGTGCCAGCAGCCAAGCCAGCGGGCAAGTCTACGAGCAGTACTTC
NA,few,TRBV2,TRBJ1-6,CASGQFLYNSPLHF,TGTGCCAGCGGACAGTTTCTTTATAATTCACCCCTCCACTTT
NA,once,TRBV6-5,TRBJ2-1,CASSYGAANEQFF,TGTGCCAGCAGTTACGGGGCTGCCAATGAGCAGTTCTTC
NA,NA,TRBV30,TRBJ2-3,CALNGGRVSTDTQYF,TGTGCCTTAAATGGGGGGAGAGTTAGCACAGATACGCAGTATTTT
NA,NA,TRBV21-1,TRBJ2-5,CASSKSEIGAGQETQYF,TGTGCCAGCAGCAAATCTGAAATCGGTGCGGGCCAAGAGACCCAGTACTTC
NA,few,TRBV4-1,TRBJ1-1,CASSQDSRGTEAFF,TGCGCCAGCAGCCAAGATAGCAGGGGCACTGAAGCTTTCTTT
NA,NA,TRBV7-3,TRBJ2-2,CASSPHETLNTGELFF,TGTGCCAGCAGCCCCCATGAAACTTTGAACACCGGGGAGCTGTTTTTT
NA,NA,TRBV2,TRBJ1-1,CASSAQGNTEAFF,TGTGCCAGCAGTGCACAGGGGAACACTGAAGCTTTCTTT
TRBD1,NA,TRBV19,TRBJ2-4,CASSRQGGIQYF,TGTGCCAGTAGCCGACAGGGGGGCATTCAGTACTTC
TRBD1,NA,TRBV4-1,TRBJ1-6,CASSQDGRQGSYNSPLHF,TGCGCCAGCAGCCAAGATGGGAGACAGGGAAGCTATAATTCACCCCTCCACTTT
NA,NA,TRBV6-5,TRBJ2-3,CASSYSGQGASDTQYF,TGTGCCAGCAGTTACTCGGGCCAGGGTGCATCAGATACGCAGTATTTT
NA,NA,TRBV20-1,TRBJ2-1,CSFRRGDEQFF,TGCAGTTTCCGAAGGGGCGATGAGCAGTTCTTC
NA,few,TRBV28,TRBJ1-1,CASSRTPDMNTEAFF,TGTGCCAGCAGTCGAACCCCGGACATGAACACTGAAGCTTTCTTT
NA,NA,TRBV7-9,TRBJ1-1,CASGGQMNTEAFF,TGTGCCAGCGGTGGACAGATGAACACTGAAGCTTTCTTT
NA,NA,TRBV4-1,TRBJ2-3,CASSQVWTKYTDTQYF,TGCGCCAGCAGCCAAGTATGGACTAAGTACACAGATACGCAGTATTTT
NA,NA,TRBV29-1,TRBJ2-7,CSVGLNRGLSYEQYF,TGCAGCGTTGGATTAAACAGGGGACTCTCCTACGAGCAGTACTTC
TRBD1,NA,TRBV6-6,TRBJ1-6,CASSLDRSSYNSPLHF,TGTGCCAGCAGTCTGGACAGGAGCTCCTATAATTCACCCCTCCACTTT